These 22 T cell receptor beta chains were sequenced from one sample in a study of CD8 T cells in Susac syndrome. RNA was extracted with the RNeasy kit, and a quantity of roughly 0.5 to 1 ug was reverse transcribed using random hexamers. MiXCR was run by TCRdb on the immunoSEQ multiplex PCR reads, yielding one entry per CDR3 protein. In the table there are about 100,000 distinct CDR3 sequences, 85% to 95% of which are singletons. The sample consisted of CD8+ T cells from PBMCs. These receptor sequences come from a human donor in good health.

The chain recombines TRBV19 with TRBJ1-1; tentative D call: TRBD1 (5 bases). This CDR3 has 14 amino acids. Trimming pared 5 bases from V and 1 base from J, leaving 11 bases between. Germline CDR1 reads LNHDA; CDR2 reads SQIVND (reference sequence). The CDR3 loop reads CASSFGTENTEAFF. CDR3 in DNA: TGTGCCAGTAGTTTCGGGACGGAGAACACTGAAGCTTTCTTT.

The V call is TRBV7-3, the J call TRBJ1-1; D might be TRBD1 (6 bases). Looked up from germline, CDR1 is SGHTA and CDR2 is FQGTGA. Deletions cut 5 bases from V and 1 base from J, with 17 bases between. This CDR3 comprises 16 residues. The CDR3 sequence is CASSPHGGSKNTEAFF. The CDR3 bases are TGTGCCAGCAGCCCACACGGGGGCAGCAAGAACACTGAAGCTTTCTTT.

The J gene is TRBJ2-7, the V gene TRBV7-9; no clear D gene. V lost 0 bases and J 2 bases, leaving 11 bases between the germline ends. Germline V lookup: CDR1 SEHNR, CDR2 FQNEAQ (reference sequence). The CDR3 loop spans 15 amino acids. For the CDR3, the DNA is TGTGCCAGCAGCTTAGCGCCGGCCCTCACCTACGAGCAGTACTTC. It yields the protein CASSLAPALTYEQYF.

This chain connects TRBV4-1 to TRBJ1-1; 11 positions match TRBD1. The trim removed 4 bases at V and 10 bases at J, leaving 8 bases unmatched. The CDR3 is made up of 14 amino acids. Germline values: CDR1 MGHRA, CDR2 YSYEKL. The CDR3, as DNA: TGCGCCAGCAGCCGCGGACAGGGGGCGGTCGGAGCTTTCTTT. Translating it yields CASSRGQGAVGAFF.

The chain uses TRBV5-1 and TRBJ2-7, with D possibly being TRBD1 or TRBD2 (5 bases each). The CDR3 has 15 residues. The germline gives CDR1 SGHRS, CDR2 YFSETQ. V was cut by 0 bases and J by 3 bases, with 13 bases left in between. The CDR3 loop is CASSLGPGTNYEQYF. In DNA, the CDR3 is TGCGCCAGCAGCTTGGGTCCGGGGACGAACTACGAGCAGTACTTC.

This rearrangement joins TRBV6-5 to TRBJ2-5, with TRBD1 as a possible D gene (6 bases). The DNA end favors TRBJ2-7, so the J call may be wrong. CDR3 length: 15 residues. Germline assignment: CDR1 MNHEY and CDR2 SVGAGI. The CDR3 loop is CASSYSGGPGLEQYF. The CDR3 coding sequence is TGTGCCAGCAGTTACTCAGGGGGACCGGGGCTCGAGCAGTACTTC.

V gene TRBV4-1 combines with J gene TRBJ2-3, with a weak D call TRBD2 (5 bases). This CDR3 contains 13 residues. Germline V gene data show CDR1 as MGHRA and CDR2 as YSYEKL. Trimming stripped 4 bases from V and 4 bases from J, with 9 bases between. The CDR3 reads CASSPRESDTQYF. In DNA, the CDR3 is TGCGCCAGCAGCCCAAGGGAGTCAGATACGCAGTATTTT.

This clonotype has more than one count but fewer than ten. The rearrangement links TRBV7-3 to TRBJ1-1; D not certain. CDR1 is SGHTA, CDR2 FQGTGA, per germline. The CDR3 consists of 13 residues. The V end lost 1 base, the J end lost 1 base, and 4 bases lay between the germline ends. The CDR3 region has the DNA TGTGCCAGCAGCTTAAGACCGAACACTGAAGCTTTCTTT. Translation gives CASSLRPNTEAFF.

This clonotype showed up just once. The genes are TRBV5-1 and TRBJ2-1; 11 bases fit TRBD1. CDR3 length equals 14 residues. The germline V gene has CDR1 SGHRS and CDR2 YFSETQ. V was pared by 2 bases and J by 8 bases, with 3 bases of the junction left unmatched. CDR3 bases: TGCGCCAGCAGCTTTGGACAGGGGGCTTATGAGCAGTTCTTC. It codes for CASSFGQGAYEQFF.

The chain couples TRBV14 to TRBJ2-2; D not certain. The CDR3 extends over 13 amino acids. Germline values: CDR1 SGHDN, CDR2 FVKESK. The V end was cut by 8 bases, the J end by 6 bases, with 13 bases between. This CDR3 reads CASAPSRSGELFF. DNA of the CDR3: TGTGCCAGCGCCCCTTCTAGGTCCGGGGAGCTGTTTTTT.

This clonotype appeared a single time. The CDR3: CSVEIADYEQYF. The CDR3 nucleotides read TGCAGCGTTGAAATAGCGGACTACGAGCAGTACTTC. This chain connects TRBV29-1 to TRBJ2-7, with TRBD2 as a possible D gene (6 bases). The V gene lost 2 bases and the J gene lost 3 bases, with 8 bases spanning the gap. The CDR3 loop spans 12 amino acids. The germline CDR1 and CDR2 sequences are SQVTM and ANQGSEA.

This sequence joins TRBV4-1 and TRBJ2-2, with D hard to call. Germline lookup yields CDR1 MGHRA and CDR2 YSYEKL. V was pared by 0 bases and J by 7 bases, with 15 bases between. The CDR3 length is 16 residues. CDR3 sequence reads: CASSQEGLVGNGELFF. The DNA of the CDR3 is TGCGCCAGCAGCCAAGAGGGTTTGGTGGGAAACGGGGAGCTGTTTTTT.

On this clonotype itself: At one of its ends the junction is not consistent with the germline gene, which may arise from a read error. The chain links TRBV20-1 to TRBJ1-1, with D uncertain. Germline CDR1 and CDR2: DFQATT and SNEGSKA (reference sequence). The CDR3 has 8 amino acids. The CDR3 bases are TGCAGTGCGGGGATTGCGGGCTTT. Amino acid sequence: CSAGIAGF.

The chain links TRBV15 to TRBJ2-7; 10 bases line up with TRBD2. Germline loops: CDR1 LNHNV, CDR2 YYDKDF (reference sequence). Trimming cost V 5 bases and J 0 bases; bases outside gene matches: 4. There are 15 residues in the CDR3. The DNA of the CDR3 is TGTGCCACCAGCGAGCGGGGGGGATTCTCCTACGAGCAGTACTTC. Residues: CATSERGGFSYEQYF.

This clonotype was detected only once. J is TRBJ2-3 and V is TRBV9; possible D gene TRBD2, 6 bases. V lost 3 bases to trimming and J lost 6 bases, with 8 bases between them. Germline V CDR1 and CDR2: SGDLS, YYNGEE. CDR3 length: 12 residues. CDR3 in amino acids: CASSARGDTQYF. CDR3 DNA sequence: TGTGCCAGCAGCGCCCGGGGGGATACGCAGTATTTT.

This clonotype was counted once. The chain recombines TRBV18 with TRBJ1-1; tentatively, D is TRBD1 (5 bases). Trimming stripped 3 bases from V and 2 bases from J, with 16 bases between. The V gene's germline CDR1 is KGHSH and CDR2 LQKENI. The CDR3 spans 16 residues. CDR3 region: CASSPVAGHPNTEAFF. The CDR3 bases are TGTGCCAGCTCACCCGTAGCAGGGCATCCAAACACTGAAGCTTTCTTT.

This clonotype has just a few counts. V and J are TRBV6-5 and TRBJ2-5; the D is unclear. Germline assignment: CDR1 MNHEY and CDR2 SVGAGI. The CDR3 is 13 amino acids. V shed 0 bases and J shed 5 bases, with 7 bases lying between them. This CDR3 reads CASSYSEEETQYF. The CDR3 DNA is TGTGCCAGCAGTTACTCTGAGGAGGAGACCCAGTACTTC.

The chain has TRBV14 and TRBJ1-2; no definite D call. The CDR3 consists of 14 residues. V lost 4 bases, J lost 6 bases, and 15 bases lay in between. Germline V gene sequence: CDR1 SGHDN, CDR2 FVKESK. CDR3 nucleotide sequence: TGTGCCAGCAGCCCTATTCCAGCGGCGGATGGCTACACCTTC. This codes for CASSPIPAADGYTF.

This chain links TRBV7-8 with TRBJ2-7; D may match TRBD1 or TRBD2 (5 bases each). Trimming stripped 6 bases from V and 4 bases from J, with 13 bases between. This CDR3 contains 13 residues. Germline-derived CDR1 and CDR2 are SGHVS and FQNEAQ. CDR3 bases: TGTGCCAGCAGGGGCGACGGGACGTACGAGCAGTACTTC. The encoded protein is CASRGDGTYEQYF.

This chain uses TRBV5-6 with TRBJ1-1; perhaps TRBD1 as D (5 bases). The CDR3 is made up of 14 amino acids. Looked up from germline, CDR1 is SGHDT and CDR2 is YYEEEE. The germline V and J ends were trimmed by 0 bases and 1 base, with 7 bases remaining between them. CDR3 in amino acids: CASSLATGNTEAFF. CDR3 DNA sequence: TGTGCCAGCAGCTTGGCCACAGGGAACACTGAAGCTTTCTTT.

V is TRBV20-1 and J is TRBJ1-4; no reliable D call. V lost 3 bases to trimming and J lost 1 base, with 9 bases between them. The CDR3 sequence is 14 residues long. CDR1 is DFQATT, CDR2 SNEGSKA, per germline (reference sequence). In nucleotides, the CDR3 is TGCAGTGCTAGGTCTAGGGTAACTAATGAAAAACTGTTTTTT. Translating gives CSARSRVTNEKLFF.

The V and J genes are TRBV20-1 and TRBJ1-5; D perhaps matches TRBD1 (5 bases). This CDR3 spans 15 amino acids. The V end was cut by 6 bases, the J end by 2 bases, with 17 bases between. Germline CDR1 and CDR2: DFQATT and SNEGSKA (reference sequence). The CDR3 DNA follows: TGCAGTGCGAAGATACCGGGACCCGGCAATCAGCCCCAGCATTTT. Amino acid sequence: CSAKIPGPGNQPQHF.